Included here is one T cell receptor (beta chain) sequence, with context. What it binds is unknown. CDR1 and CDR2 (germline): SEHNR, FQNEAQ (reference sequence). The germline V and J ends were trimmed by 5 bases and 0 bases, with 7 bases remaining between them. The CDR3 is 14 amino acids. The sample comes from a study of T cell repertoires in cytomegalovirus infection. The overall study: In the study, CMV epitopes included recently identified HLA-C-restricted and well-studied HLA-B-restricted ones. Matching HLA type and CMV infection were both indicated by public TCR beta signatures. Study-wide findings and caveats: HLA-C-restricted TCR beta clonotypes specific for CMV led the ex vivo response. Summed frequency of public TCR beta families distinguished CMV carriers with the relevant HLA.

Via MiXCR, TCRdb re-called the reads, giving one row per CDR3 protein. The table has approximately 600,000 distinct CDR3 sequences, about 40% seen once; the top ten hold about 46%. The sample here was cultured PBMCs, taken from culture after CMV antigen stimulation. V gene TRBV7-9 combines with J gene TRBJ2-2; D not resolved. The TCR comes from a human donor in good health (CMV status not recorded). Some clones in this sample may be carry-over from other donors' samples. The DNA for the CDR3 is TGTGCCAGCAGCCCGTCAGCGAACACCGGGGAGCTGTTTTTT. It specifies CASSPSANTGELFF.